This T cell receptor beta chain came from a study of spatial heterogeneity in lung cancer. Study information: Compared with alpha-chain sequences, beta-chain sequences were consistently detected in greater numbers.

The V gene lost 0 bases and the J gene lost 8 bases, with 4 bases spanning the gap. The germline CDR1 and CDR2 sequences are LNHNV and YYDKDF (reference sequence). The CDR3 has 12 residues. This clonotype was recorded a few times. Its antigen is not known. General observations from the study: Ubiquitous expanded tumor TCRs were observed in blood more at resection than follow-up.

TCRdb passed the 5' RACE reads through MiXCR, listing each CDR3 protein once. The data show 49,000 or so distinct CDR3 sequences, about 10% seen once. Noted time point: blood at routine non-recurrence follow-up after resection. The specimen comprised PBMCs, sampled at follow-up. The V gene is TRBV15, the J gene TRBJ1-4; D is unresolved. The clonotype comes from a male donor with early-stage non-small cell lung cancer. CDR3 residues: CATSRDWEKLFF. The CDR3 DNA follows: TGTGCCACCAGCAGAGATTGGGAAAAACTGTTTTTT.